The present entry profiles one TCR beta chain with its context. What antigen it recognizes has not been identified. Per-nucleotide qualities are absent, and no much larger clonotype sits a single base away. The germline V gene supplies CDR1 MNHEY and CDR2 SVGEGT. The V end loses 6 bases and the J end loses 0 bases, and a stretch of 11 bases separates them. From cysteine to phenylalanine, the CDR3 is 15 amino acids long. Only CDR3 DNA is held: 45 bases, read in frame from base 1. This sample is part of a study of T-cell reconstitution after alpha-beta-depleted transplantation in children (dated by TCRdb to 2016 to 2018). The study in broad terms: T-cell immune reconstitution after TCRalphabeta/CD19-depleted allogeneic hematopoietic cell transplantation in children was quantitatively tracked in the study by means of TCR repertoire profiling.

The library was prepared using PCR. Sequenced using an Illumina HiSeq 2500. To normalize quantification of the TCRbeta repertoire, the TCR libraries were built with molecular barcoding that relied on unique molecular identifiers. TCRdb trimmed public reads at Q25 via fastp, called clones via MiXCR and kept in-frame beta chains. Entries are consolidated by CDR3 protein sequence, retaining the most common genes and DNA. The sample table records hundreds of thousands of distinct CDR3 sequences; about 12% of these occur just once. In total, the top ten clones hold about 2.4% of the sample. The material sequenced was PBMCs from the stem cell graft donor, taken from the stem cell graft. This TCR was sampled from a human donor who donated a stem cell graft to a child with acute lymphoblastic leukemia. Here the chain combines TRBV6-2 or TRBV6-3 and TRBJ1-4; a confident D gene designation cannot be given. The bases are TGTGCCAGCAGAGAGACCGCGGCAACTAATGAAAAACTGTTTTTT. Its amino acids are CASRETAATNEKLFF.